This TCR beta chain was recorded in a study of shared clonotypes between healthy human individuals. Study at large: CD4 naive cells filled three plates per donor, CD4 memory three, CD8 naive two and CD8 memory one. The study's findings and limits: Limitation of the genetic and exposure-history diversity represented came from the few donors.

TCRdb's copy holds only in-frame clones and misses some; the assay was immunoSEQ multiplex PCR. The data show around 1,900,000 clones, with approximately 92% seen just once and approximately 1.7% held by the top ten. V shed 5 bases and J shed 7 bases, with 15 bases lying between them. The CDR3 is 14 residues long. The germline V gene encodes CDR1 SNHLY and CDR2 FYNNEI. CD8 cells regarded as naive lacked CD45RO, were positively chosen for CCR7, and omitted terminally differentiated effector memory CD45RA+ cells. Donors, healthy HIV-negative adults, lacked recent acute infections or vaccinations. As for this clone: The antigen remains undetermined.

The sequenced material came from naive CD8+ T cells from PBMCs. This receptor was obtained from a man younger than 30 in good health. Some clones in this sample may be carry-over from other donors' samples. The chain carries TRBV2 and TRBJ2-1, with D possibly TRBD2 on 7 matching bases. The CDR3 region has the DNA TGTGCCAGCAGTCGGGGGGCTAGAGAAAATGAGCAGTTCTTC. Translated: CASSRGARENEQFF.